Here is one T cell receptor beta chain with its context. Other DNA sequences in this sample translate to the same CDR3. Sequencing was performed with immunoSEQ multiplex PCR; in TCRdb, only in-frame clones are kept and a portion is missing. Found here are about 150,000 clones, 85% to 90% of them singletons; the top ten hold about an eighth. The data belong to a study of blood T cell repertoires in COVID-19. Study in general: Sites across the United States, Italy and Spain contributed samples from acute and convalescent COVID-19. T cells, B-cell-depleted T cells, or PBMCs supplied cDNA or gDNA.

Germline V gives CDR1 MNHNY, CDR2 SVGAGI (reference sequence). The CDR3 is 13 amino acids. The V end lost 5 bases, the J end lost 5 bases, and 10 bases lay between the germline ends. The clonotype was recovered from a man between 18 and 35 years old with COVID-19, enrolled during active disease. The chain carries TRBV6-6 and TRBJ1-5; possible D gene TRBD1, 5 bases. The sequencing input was peripheral blood. The CDR3 loop is CASSPDSYQPQHF. The CDR3 DNA is TGTGCCAGCAGTCCCGACAGTTATCAGCCCCAGCATTTT.